One TCR beta chain is described in this entry. Its target is not known. Germline V gene data show CDR1 as SGHNT and CDR2 as YYREEE (reference sequence). V lost 1 base and J lost 9; bases outside the gene matches: 7. The CDR3 extends over 14 amino acids. This sample stems from a study of CD8 T cell repertoires and HIV-1 epitope variants. Study overall: T cells were stimulated with Twenty-five Gag and Nef peptides separately. The baseline condition was 1M T cells left uncultured.

Here immunoSEQ multiplex PCR was the method, and the copy in TCRdb shows in-frame clones only, minus some. The table records under 6,500 clones, around 64% of them present only once. The TCR was taken from a male donor with HIV. Input material: cultured CD8+ T cells derived from PBMCs. The chain combines TRBV5-4 with TRBJ2-1, with 7 nucleotides matching TRBD2. Written as DNA, the CDR3 is TGTGCCAGCAGCTTGACCAGCGGGGTAGGTGAGCAGTTCTTC. Its translation: CASSLTSGVGEQFF.